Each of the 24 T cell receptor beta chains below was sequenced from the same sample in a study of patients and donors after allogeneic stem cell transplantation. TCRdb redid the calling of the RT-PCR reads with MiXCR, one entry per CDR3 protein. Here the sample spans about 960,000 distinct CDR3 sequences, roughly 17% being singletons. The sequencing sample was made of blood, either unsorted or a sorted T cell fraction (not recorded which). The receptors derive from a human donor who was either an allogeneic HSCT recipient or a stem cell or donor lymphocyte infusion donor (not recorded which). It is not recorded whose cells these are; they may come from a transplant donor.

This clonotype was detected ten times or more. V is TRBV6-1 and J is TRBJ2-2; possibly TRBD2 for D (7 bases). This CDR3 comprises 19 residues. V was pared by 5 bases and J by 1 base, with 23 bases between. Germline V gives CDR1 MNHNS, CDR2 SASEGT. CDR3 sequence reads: CASSPFAPGASGNTGELFF. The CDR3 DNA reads TGTGCCAGCAGTCCTTTTGCCCCGGGGGCTAGCGGGAACACCGGGGAGCTGTTTTTT.

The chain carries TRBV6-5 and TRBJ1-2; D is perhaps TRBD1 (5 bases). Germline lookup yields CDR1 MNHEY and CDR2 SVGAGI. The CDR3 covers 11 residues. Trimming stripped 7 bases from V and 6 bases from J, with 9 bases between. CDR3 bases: TGTGCCAGCACGCAGGGACATGGCTACACCTTC. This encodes CASTQGHGYTF.

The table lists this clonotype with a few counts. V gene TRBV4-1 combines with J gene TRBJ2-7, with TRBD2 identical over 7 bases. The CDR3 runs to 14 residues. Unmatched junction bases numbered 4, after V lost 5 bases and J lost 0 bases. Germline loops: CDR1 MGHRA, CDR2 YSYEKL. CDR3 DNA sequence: TGCGCCAGCAGCTACCAGCGGGGCTCCTACGAGCAGTACTTC. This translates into CASSYQRGSYEQYF.

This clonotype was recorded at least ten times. For the CDR3, the DNA is TGCAGCGTTGGGGGGTCGGAGACCTACAATGAGCAGTTCTTC. Its translation: CSVGGSETYNEQFF. The chain uses TRBV29-1 and TRBJ2-1, with D perhaps matching TRBD1 or TRBD2 (5 bases each). The V end was cut by 4 bases, the J end by 2 bases, with 12 bases between. The germline V gene has CDR1 SQVTM and CDR2 ANQGSEA. The CDR3 is made up of 14 amino acids.

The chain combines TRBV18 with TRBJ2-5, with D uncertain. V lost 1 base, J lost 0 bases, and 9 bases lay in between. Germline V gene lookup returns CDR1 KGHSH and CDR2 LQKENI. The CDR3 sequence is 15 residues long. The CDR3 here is CASSPLGSNQETQYF. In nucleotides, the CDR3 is TGTGCCAGCTCACCACTGGGTTCCAACCAAGAGACCCAGTACTTC. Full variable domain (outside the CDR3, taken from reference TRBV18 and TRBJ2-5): NAGVMQNPRHLVRRRGQEARLRCSPMKGHSHVYWYRQLPEEGLKFMVYLQKENIIDESGMPKERFSAEFPKEGPSILRIQQVVRGDSAAYFCASSPLGSNQETQYFGPGTRLLVL.

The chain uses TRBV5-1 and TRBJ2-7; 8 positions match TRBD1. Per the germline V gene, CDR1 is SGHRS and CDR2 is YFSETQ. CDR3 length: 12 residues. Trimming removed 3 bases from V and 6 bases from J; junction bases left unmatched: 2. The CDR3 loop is CASSWTGREQYF. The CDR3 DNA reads TGCGCCAGCAGCTGGACAGGGCGCGAGCAGTACTTC. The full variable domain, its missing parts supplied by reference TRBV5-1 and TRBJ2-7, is KAGVTQTPRYLIKTRGQQVTLSCSPISGHRSVSWYQQTPGQGLQFLFEYFSETQRNKGNFPGRFSGRQFSNSRSEMNVSTLELGDSALYLCASSWTGREQYFGPGTRLTVT.

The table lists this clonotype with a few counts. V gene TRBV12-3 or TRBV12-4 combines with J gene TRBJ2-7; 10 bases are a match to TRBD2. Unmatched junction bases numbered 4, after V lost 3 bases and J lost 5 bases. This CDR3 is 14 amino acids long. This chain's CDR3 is CASSFSLAGDEQYF. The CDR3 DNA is TGTGCCAGCAGTTTTAGCCTAGCGGGGGACGAGCAGTACTTC.

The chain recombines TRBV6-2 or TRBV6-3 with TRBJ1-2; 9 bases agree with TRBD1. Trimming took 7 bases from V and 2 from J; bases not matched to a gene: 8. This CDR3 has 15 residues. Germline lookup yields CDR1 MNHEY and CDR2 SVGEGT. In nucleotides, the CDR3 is TGTGCCAGCACCCGACCGACAGGGGGGAACTATGGCTACACCTTC. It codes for CASTRPTGGNYGYTF.

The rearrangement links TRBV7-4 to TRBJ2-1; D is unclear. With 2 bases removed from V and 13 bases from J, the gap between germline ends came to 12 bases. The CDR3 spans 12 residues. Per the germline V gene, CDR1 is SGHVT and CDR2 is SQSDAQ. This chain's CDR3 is CASSLPPPNQFF. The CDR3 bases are TGTGCCAGCAGCTTACCCCCCCCAAATCAGTTCTTC.

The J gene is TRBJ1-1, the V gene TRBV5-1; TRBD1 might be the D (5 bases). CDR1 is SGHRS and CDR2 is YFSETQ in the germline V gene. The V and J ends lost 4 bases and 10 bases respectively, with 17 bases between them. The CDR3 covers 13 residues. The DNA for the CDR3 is TGCGCCAGCAGCGCGGTGGAGGGTCAGGGAGCTTTCTTT. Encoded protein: CASSAVEGQGAFF. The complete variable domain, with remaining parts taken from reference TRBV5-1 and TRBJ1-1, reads KAGVTQTPRYLIKTRGQQVTLSCSPISGHRSVSWYQQTPGQGLQFLFEYFSETQRNKGNFPGRFSGRQFSNSRSEMNVSTLELGDSALYLCASSAVEGQGAFFGQGTRLTVV.

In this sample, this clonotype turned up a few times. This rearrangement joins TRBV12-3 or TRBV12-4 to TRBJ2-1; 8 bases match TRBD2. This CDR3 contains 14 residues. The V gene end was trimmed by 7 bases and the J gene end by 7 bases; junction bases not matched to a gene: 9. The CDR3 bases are TGTGCCAGCAACAAAGGGACTAGTAAAAATGAGCAGTTCTTC. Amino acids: CASNKGTSKNEQFF.

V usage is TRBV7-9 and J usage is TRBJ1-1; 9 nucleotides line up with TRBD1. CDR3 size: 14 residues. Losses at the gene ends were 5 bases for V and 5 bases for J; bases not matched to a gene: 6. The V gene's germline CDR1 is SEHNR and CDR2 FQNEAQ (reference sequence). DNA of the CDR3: TGTGCCAGCAGCCGCGGGGACAGGGAGACTGAAGCTTTCTTT. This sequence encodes CASSRGDRETEAFF.

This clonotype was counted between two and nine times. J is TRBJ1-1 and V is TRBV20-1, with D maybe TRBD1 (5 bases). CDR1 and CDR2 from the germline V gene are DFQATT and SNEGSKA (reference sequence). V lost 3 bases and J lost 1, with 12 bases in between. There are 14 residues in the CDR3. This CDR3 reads CSASGTRTNTEAFF. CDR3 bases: TGCAGTGCTAGTGGGACCAGGACGAACACTGAAGCTTTCTTT.

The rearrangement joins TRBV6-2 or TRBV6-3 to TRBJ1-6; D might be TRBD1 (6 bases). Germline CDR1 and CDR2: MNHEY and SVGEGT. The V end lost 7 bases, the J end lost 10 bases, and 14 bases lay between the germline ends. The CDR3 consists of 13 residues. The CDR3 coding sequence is TGTGCCAGCACCCTACAGGGAAACTCACCCCTCCACTTT. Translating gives CASTLQGNSPLHF.

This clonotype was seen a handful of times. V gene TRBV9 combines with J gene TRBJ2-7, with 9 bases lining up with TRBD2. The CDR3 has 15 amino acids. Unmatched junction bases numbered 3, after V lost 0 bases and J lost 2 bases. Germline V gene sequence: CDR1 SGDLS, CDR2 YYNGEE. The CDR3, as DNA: TGTGCCAGCAGCGTAGAGCCTAGCGGGACCTACGAGCAGTACTTC. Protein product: CASSVEPSGTYEQYF.

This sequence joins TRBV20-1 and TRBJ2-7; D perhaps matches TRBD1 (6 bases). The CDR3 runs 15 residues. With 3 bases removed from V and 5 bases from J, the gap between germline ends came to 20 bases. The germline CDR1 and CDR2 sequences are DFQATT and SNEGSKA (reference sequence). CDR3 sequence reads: CSASQDSWETHEQYF. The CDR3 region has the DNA TGCAGTGCTAGCCAGGACAGTTGGGAAACTCACGAGCAGTACTTC.

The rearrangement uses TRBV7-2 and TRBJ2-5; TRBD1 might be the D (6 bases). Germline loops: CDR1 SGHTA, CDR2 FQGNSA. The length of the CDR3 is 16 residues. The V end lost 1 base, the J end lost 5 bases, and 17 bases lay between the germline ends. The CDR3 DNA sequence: TGTGCCAGCAGCTTAGTACAGGGAAACTCAGGGGAGACCCAGTACTTC. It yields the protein CASSLVQGNSGETQYF.

The CDR3 bases are TGTGCCAGCACTCCGAGGCTAGCGGGCCCCCCGGGGGTCACAGATACGCAGTATTTT. The encoded protein is CASTPRLAGPPGVTDTQYF. V and J are TRBV12-3 or TRBV12-4 and TRBJ2-3; 8 bases match TRBD2. The CDR3 runs 19 residues. After removal of 7 bases from V and 2 bases from J, the junction contained 20 bases not matched to a gene.

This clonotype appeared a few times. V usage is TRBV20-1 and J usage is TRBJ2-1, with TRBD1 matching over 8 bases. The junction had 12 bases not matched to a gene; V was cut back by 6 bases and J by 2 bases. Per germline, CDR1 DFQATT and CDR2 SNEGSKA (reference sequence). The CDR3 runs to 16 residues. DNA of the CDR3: TGCAGTGCCGAGGCCCTCGGACAGGGACCCTACAATGAGCAGTTCTTC. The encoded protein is CSAEALGQGPYNEQFF.

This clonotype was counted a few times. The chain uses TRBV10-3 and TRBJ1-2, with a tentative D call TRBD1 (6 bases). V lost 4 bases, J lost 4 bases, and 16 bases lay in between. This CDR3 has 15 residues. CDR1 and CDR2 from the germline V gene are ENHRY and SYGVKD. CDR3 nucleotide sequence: TGTGCCATCAGTGCCCGACAGGAGGGGTCCTATGGCTACACCTTC. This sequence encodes CAISARQEGSYGYTF.

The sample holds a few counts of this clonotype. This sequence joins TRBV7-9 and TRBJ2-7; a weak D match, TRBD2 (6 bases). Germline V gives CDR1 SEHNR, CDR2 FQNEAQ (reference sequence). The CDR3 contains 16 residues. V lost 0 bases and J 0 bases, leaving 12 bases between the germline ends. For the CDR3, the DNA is TGTGCCAGCAGCTTAGCTAAGCCGGGAGACTCCTACGAGCAGTACTTC. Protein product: CASSLAKPGDSYEQYF.

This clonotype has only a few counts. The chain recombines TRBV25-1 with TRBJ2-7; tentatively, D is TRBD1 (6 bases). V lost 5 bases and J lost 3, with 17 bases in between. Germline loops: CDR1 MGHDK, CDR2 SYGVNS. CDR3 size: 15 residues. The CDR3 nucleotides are TGTGCCAGCAGTTCTAACCGGGACACTTACTACGAGCAGTACTTC. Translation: CASSSNRDTYYEQYF.

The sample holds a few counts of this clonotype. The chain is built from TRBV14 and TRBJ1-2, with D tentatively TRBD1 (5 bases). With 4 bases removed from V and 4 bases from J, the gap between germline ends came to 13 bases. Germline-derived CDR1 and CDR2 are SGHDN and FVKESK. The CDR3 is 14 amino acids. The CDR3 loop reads CASSLSGRVYGYTF. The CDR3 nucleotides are TGTGCCAGCAGCCTCTCAGGGCGCGTCTATGGCTACACCTTC. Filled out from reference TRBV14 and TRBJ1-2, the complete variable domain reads EAGVTQFPSHSVIEKGQTVTLRCDPISGHDNLYWYRRVMGKEIKFLLHFVKESKQDESGMPNNRFLAERTGGTYSTLKVQPAELEDSGVYFCASSLSGRVYGYTFGSGTRLTVV.

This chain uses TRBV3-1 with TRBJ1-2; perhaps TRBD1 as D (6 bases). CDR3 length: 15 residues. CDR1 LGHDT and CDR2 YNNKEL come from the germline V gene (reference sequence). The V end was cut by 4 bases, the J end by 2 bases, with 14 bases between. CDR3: CASSRQGWINYGYTF. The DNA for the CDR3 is TGTGCCAGCAGCCGCCAGGGGTGGATAAACTATGGCTACACCTTC.